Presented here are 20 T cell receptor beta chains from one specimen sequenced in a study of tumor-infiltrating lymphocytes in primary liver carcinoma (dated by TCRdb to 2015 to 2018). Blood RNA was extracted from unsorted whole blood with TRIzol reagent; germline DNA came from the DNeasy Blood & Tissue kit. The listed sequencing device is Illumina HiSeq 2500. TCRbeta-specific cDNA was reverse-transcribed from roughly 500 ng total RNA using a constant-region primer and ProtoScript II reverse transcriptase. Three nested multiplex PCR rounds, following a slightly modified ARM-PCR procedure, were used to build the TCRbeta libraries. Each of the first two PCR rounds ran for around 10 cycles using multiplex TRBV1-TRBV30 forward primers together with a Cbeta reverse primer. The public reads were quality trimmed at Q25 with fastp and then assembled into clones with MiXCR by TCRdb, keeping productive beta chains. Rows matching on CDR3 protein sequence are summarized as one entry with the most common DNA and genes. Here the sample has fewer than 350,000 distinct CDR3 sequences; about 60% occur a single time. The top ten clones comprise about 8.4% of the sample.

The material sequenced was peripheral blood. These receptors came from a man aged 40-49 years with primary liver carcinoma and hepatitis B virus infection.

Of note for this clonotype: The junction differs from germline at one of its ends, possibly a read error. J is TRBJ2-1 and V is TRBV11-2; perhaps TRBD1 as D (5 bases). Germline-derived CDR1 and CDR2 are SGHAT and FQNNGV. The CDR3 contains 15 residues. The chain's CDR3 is CASSSDRGSFNEQFF. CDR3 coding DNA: TGTGCCAGCAGCTCCGATAGGGGATCCTTCAATGAGCAGTTCTTC. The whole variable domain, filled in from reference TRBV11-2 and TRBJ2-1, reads EAGVAQSPRYKIIEKRQSVAFWCNPISGHATLYWYQQILGQGPKLLIQFQNNGVVDDSQLPKDRFSAERLKGVDSTLKIQPAKLEDSAVYLCASSSDRGSFNEQFFGPGTRLTVL.

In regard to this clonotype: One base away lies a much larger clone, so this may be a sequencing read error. The CDR3 coding sequence is TGTGCCAGCAGAATGGGACTAGCGGGGAACACCGGGGAGCTGTTTTTT. Protein: CASRMGLAGNTGELFF. The V and J genes are TRBV6-2 or TRBV6-3 and TRBJ2-2; TRBD2 aligns across 12 bases. This CDR3 is 16 amino acids long. V gave up 6 bases and J gave up 1 base; unmatched junction bases: 3. Germline lookup yields CDR1 MNHEY and CDR2 SVGEGT.

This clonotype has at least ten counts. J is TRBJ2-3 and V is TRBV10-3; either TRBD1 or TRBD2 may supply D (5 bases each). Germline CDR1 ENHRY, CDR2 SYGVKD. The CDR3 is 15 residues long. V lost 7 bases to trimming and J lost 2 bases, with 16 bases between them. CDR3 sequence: CAINQRGPTTDTQYF. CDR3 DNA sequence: TGTGCCATCAACCAGAGGGGACCGACCACAGATACGCAGTATTTT.

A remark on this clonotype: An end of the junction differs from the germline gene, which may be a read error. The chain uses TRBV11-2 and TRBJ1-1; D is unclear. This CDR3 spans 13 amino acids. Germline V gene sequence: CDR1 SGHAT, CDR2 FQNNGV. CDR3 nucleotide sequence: TGTGCCAACACTCCAGCCCGGAACACTGAAACTTTCTTT. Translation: CANTPARNTETFF.

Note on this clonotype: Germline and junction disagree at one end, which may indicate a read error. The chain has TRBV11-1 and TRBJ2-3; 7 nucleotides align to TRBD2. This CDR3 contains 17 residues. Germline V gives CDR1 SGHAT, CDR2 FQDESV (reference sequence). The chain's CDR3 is CTSSSMGSGTSTDTQYF. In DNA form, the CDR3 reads TGTACCAGCAGCTCGATGGGCAGCGGGACTAGCACAGATACGCAGTATTTT.

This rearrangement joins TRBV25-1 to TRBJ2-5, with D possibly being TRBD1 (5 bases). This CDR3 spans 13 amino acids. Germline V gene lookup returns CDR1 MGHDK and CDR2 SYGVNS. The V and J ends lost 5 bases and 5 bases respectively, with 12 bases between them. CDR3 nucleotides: TGTGCCAGCAGTAAGGGGAATTCGGAGACCCAGTACTTC. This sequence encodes CASSKGNSETQYF.

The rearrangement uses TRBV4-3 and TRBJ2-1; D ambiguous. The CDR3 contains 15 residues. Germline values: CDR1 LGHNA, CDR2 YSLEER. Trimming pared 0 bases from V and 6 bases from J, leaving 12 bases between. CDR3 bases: TGCGCCAGCAGCCAAGACAGGCCAGTGAGCAATGAGCAGTTCTTC. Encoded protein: CASSQDRPVSNEQFF.

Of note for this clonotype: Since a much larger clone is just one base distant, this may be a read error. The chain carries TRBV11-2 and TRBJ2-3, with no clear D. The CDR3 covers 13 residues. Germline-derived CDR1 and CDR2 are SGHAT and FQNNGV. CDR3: CGSSFLSTDTQYF. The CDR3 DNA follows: TGTGGCAGCAGCTTCCTATCCACAGATACGCAGTATTTT.

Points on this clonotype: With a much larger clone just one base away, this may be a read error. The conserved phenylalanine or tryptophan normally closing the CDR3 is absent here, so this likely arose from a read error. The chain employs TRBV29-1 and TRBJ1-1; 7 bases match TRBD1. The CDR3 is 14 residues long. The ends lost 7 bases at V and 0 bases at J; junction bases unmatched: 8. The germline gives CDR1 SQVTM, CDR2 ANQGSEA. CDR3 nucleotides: TGCAGCGGTTCGCCCGGGACAGTGAACACTGAAGCTTTCTCT. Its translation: CSGSPGTVNTEAFS.

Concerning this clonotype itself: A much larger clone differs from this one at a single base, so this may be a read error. The DNA of the CDR3 is TGTGCCAGCAGTCCGGAACGGACCGGGGAGCTGTTTTTT. As protein: CASSPERTGELFF. This chain connects TRBV6-5 to TRBJ2-2; no definite D call. CDR1 and CDR2 from the germline V gene are MNHEY and SVGAGI. The CDR3 is 13 amino acids. Trimming left V 5 bases short and J 5 bases short, with 9 bases between.

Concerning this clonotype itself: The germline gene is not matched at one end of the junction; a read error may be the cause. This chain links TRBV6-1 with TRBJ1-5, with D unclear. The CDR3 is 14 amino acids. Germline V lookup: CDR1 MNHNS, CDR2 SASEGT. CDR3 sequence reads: CSSISGDSNQPQHF. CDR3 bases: TGTTCCAGCATATCCGGGGATAGCAATCAGCCCCAGCATTTT.

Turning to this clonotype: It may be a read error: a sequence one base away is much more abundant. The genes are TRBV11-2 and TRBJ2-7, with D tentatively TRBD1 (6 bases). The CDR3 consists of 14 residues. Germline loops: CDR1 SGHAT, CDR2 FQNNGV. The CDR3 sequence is CTSSRPGQNYEQYF. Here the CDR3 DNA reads TGTACCAGCAGTCGCCCGGGACAAAACTACGAGCAGTACTTC.

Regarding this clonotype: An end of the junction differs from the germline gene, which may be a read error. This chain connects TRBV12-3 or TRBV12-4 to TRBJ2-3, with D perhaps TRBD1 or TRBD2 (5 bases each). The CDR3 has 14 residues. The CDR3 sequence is CASSFNGGTDTHYF. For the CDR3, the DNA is TGTGCCAGCAGTTTTAATGGGGGTACAGATACGCACTATTTT.

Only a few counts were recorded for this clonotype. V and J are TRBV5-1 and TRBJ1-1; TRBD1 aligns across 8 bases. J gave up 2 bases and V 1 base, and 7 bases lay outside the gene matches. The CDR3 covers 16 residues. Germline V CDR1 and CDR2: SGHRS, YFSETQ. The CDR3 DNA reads TGCGCCAGCAGCTTGACGACGGGACAGGCCAACACTGAAGCTTTCTTT. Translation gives CASSLTTGQANTEAFF.

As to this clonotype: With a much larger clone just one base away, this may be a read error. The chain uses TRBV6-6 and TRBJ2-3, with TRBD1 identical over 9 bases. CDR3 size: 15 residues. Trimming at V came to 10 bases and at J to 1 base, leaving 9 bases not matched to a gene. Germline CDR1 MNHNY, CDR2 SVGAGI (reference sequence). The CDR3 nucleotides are TGTGCCAACATTAACCGGGACAGGGGCACAGATACGCAGTATTTT. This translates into CANINRDRGTDTQYF.

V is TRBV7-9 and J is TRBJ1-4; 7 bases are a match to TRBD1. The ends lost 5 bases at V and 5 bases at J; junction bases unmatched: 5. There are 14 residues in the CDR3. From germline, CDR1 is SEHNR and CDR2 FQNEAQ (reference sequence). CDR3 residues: CASSPDRENEKLFF. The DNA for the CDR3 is TGTGCCAGCAGCCCAGACAGGGAGAATGAAAAACTGTTTTTT.

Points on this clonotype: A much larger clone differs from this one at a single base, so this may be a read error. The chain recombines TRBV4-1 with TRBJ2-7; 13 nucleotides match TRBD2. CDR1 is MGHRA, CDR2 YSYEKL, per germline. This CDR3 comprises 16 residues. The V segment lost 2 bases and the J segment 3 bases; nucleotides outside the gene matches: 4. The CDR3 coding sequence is TGCGCCAGCAGCCAACTGGGACTAGCGGGAATCTACGAGCAGTACTTC. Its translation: CASSQLGLAGIYEQYF.

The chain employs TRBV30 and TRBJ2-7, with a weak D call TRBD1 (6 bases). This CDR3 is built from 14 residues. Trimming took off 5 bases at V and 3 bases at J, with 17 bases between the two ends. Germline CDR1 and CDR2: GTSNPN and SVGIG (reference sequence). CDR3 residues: CAWLSLTGVYEQYF. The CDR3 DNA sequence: TGTGCCTGGCTTAGCTTGACAGGCGTCTACGAGCAGTACTTC.

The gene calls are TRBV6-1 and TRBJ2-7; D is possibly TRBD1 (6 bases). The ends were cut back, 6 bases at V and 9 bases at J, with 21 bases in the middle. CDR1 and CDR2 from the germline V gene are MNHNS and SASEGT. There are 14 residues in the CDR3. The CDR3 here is CASRDWLLARGQYF. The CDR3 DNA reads TGTGCCAGCAGAGATTGGCTTCTCGCCAGGGGGCAGTACTTC.

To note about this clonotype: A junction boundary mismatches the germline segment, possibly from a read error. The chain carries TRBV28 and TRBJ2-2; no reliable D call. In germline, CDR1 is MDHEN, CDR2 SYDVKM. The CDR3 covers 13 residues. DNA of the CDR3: TGTGCCAGCGGGCAATTGAACAGCGGGGAGCTGTTTTTT. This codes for CASGQLNSGELFF.